This TCR beta chain was identified during a study of shared clonotypes between healthy human individuals. V trimming: 4 bases; J trimming: 0 bases; junction bases outside the gene matches: 6. CDR3 length: 15 amino acids. CDR1 MNHNY and CDR2 SVGAGI come from the germline V gene (reference sequence). The table came from immunoSEQ multiplex PCR; TCRdb's copy has only in-frame clones and leaves some out. Of fewer than 2.5 million clones in the sample, over 85% were seen once. This rearrangement joins TRBV6-6 to TRBJ2-7, with 7 bases identical to TRBD2. The sequence was obtained from a man between 18 and 35 years old in good health. Some clones in this sample may be carry-over from other donors' samples. Material: naive CD4+ T cells from PBMCs. Specified subset: CD45RA+ positively selected. Here the CDR3 reads CASSFLSGGSYEQYF. The CDR3 DNA follows: TGTGCCAGCAGTTTCCTGTCGGGAGGCTCCTACGAGCAGTACTTC.